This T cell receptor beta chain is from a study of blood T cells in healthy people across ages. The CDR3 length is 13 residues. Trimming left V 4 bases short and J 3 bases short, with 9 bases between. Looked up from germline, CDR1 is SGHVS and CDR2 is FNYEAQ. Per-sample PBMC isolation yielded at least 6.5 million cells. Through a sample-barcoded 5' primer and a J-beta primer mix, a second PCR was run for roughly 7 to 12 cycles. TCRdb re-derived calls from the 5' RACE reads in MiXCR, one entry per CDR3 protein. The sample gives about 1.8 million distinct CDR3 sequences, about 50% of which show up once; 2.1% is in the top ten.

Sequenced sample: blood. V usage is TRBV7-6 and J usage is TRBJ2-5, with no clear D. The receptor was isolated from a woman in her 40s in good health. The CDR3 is CASSSPQKETQYF. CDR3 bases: TGTGCCAGCAGCTCCCCTCAAAAAGAGACCCAGTACTTC. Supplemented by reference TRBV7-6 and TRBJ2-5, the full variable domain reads GAGVSQSPRYKVTKRGQDVALRCDPISGHVSLYWYRQALGQGPEFLTYFNYEAQQDKSGLPNDRFSAERPEGSISTLTIQRTEQRDSAMYRCASSSPQKETQYFGPGTRLLVL.